The clone carrying this TCR beta chain was recorded a few times. The sample is drawn from a study of blood T cell repertoires in COVID-19. Using immunoSEQ multiplex PCR, the repertoire was profiled, and TCRdb retains in-frame clones only, with some absent. The sample holds some 250,000 clones, 70% to 90% seen once. The V end was cut by 5 bases, the J end by 1 base, with 11 bases between. The CDR3 is 14 amino acids. Per the germline V gene, CDR1 is MDHEN and CDR2 is SYDVKM. This sequence originates from a man aged 60-69 years with acute or convalescent COVID-19. The rearrangement joins TRBV28 to TRBJ1-1; the D is unclear. Sequences were obtained from peripheral blood. The DNA for the CDR3 is TGTGCCAGCAGTCTAACCCCAGGGAACACTGAAGCTTTCTTT. This encodes CASSLTPGNTEAFF.